A selection of T cell receptor beta chains follows, all from one sample in a study of T cells after yellow fever vaccination. In TCRdb, the 5' RACE reads were re-called with MiXCR into one record per CDR3 protein. Of about 370,000 distinct CDR3 sequences listed, around 10% are singletons. This sample comprised PBMCs, obtained on the day of the first yellow fever vaccination. The source of these receptors is a man between 18 and 35 years old who received the YFV17D yellow fever vaccine. The CDR3 runs from the conserved cysteine through the conserved F or W. D genes are given only for firm matches. Size tells how often a clone was seen (once, few, many) or the class of an expanded clone, and some rows leave it out.

NA | TRBD1 | TRBJ2-3 | TRBV4-3 | CASSSGQGNQDTQYF
many | NA | TRBJ2-3 | TRBV5-4 | CASSLPHEDTQYF
few | NA | TRBJ2-2 | TRBV6-1 | CASSRQPNANTGELFF
few | TRBD1 | TRBJ2-3 | TRBV7-3 | CASSPTGGSGTDTQYF
few | NA | TRBJ2-6 | TRBV12-3/TRBV12-4 | CASSPASGANVLTF
NA | NA | TRBJ2-7 | TRBV29-1 | CSVEYRGGSNTYEQYF
NA | NA | TRBJ2-2 | TRBV5-1 | CASSWRLNGELFF
many | NA | TRBJ1-1 | TRBV5-1 | CASSLVAGGPAFF
few | NA | TRBJ1-2 | TRBV12-3/TRBV12-4 | CASIKAGGYTF
NA | TRBD1 | TRBJ2-7 | TRBV7-9 | CASSDRVDYEQYF
few | TRBD1 | TRBJ1-1 | TRBV7-6 | CASSSLTGGRGTEAFF
few | NA | TRBJ1-2 | TRBV20-1 | CSATYHGYTF
few | NA | TRBJ1-6 | TRBV7-9 | CASSFEDSPLHF
few | TRBD1 | TRBJ1-6 | TRBV12-3/TRBV12-4 | CASSSQGASPLHF
few | TRBD2 | TRBJ2-1 | TRBV28 | CASSAPGEGANEQFF
few | NA | TRBJ1-2 | TRBV20-1 | CSARDQEGSGGYTF
few | TRBD1 | TRBJ1-4 | TRBV7-9 | CASSWDRDVEKLFF
few | NA | TRBJ1-1 | TRBV12-3/TRBV12-4 | CASSFGGRMNTEAFF
NA | TRBD1 | TRBJ2-3 | TRBV29-1 | CSGRWGQSSTDTQYF
few | NA | TRBJ1-1 | TRBV20-1 | CSAPGQGSANTEAFF
NA | NA | TRBJ1-1 | TRBV4-1 | CASSQVAQDPGETEAFF
NA | NA | TRBJ1-2 | TRBV27 | CASRHLPRTEANYGYTF
NA | NA | TRBJ2-1 | TRBV30 | CAWSGTSGLGEQFF
NA | TRBD1 | TRBJ2-3 | TRBV5-1 | CASSFSGQTDTQYF
few | TRBD1 | TRBJ1-4 | TRBV7-9 | CASSLDRAITNEKLFF
many | NA | TRBJ2-2 | TRBV11-2 | CASSLVAFGTGELFF
few | NA | TRBJ2-1 | TRBV19 | CASTHLRTAGYNEQFF
many | TRBD2 | TRBJ2-7 | TRBV5-1 | CASRGTGGLYEQYF
NA | NA | TRBJ2-2 | TRBV5-1 | CASSLIVKSNTGELFF
medium-sized | NA | TRBJ2-2 | TRBV5-1 | CASSLAVGAYTGELFF
NA | NA | TRBJ2-1 | TRBV3-1 | CASSQNPGPVEQFF